These 21 T cell receptor beta chains were all obtained from the same sample, sequenced in a study of blood T cell repertoires in COVID-19. Profiled with immunoSEQ multiplex PCR; TCRdb holds only in-frame clones, not every one. The data show 150,000 to 200,000 clones, with more than 70% seen just once and just under 2.5% held by the top ten. Sequencing was done on a sample of peripheral blood. The receptors come from a man in his forties or fifties with active or convalescent COVID-19.

This clone has just one count. This chain joins TRBV30 and TRBJ2-3; D is unresolved. The germline gives CDR1 GTSNPN, CDR2 SVGIG (reference sequence). The CDR3 extends over 14 amino acids. Trimming removed 2 bases from V and 0 bases from J, with 9 bases in between. The CDR3 DNA sequence: TGTGCCTGGAGTATCAGTTCTAGCACAGATACGCAGTATTTT. It translates to CAWSISSSTDTQYF.

The V and J genes are TRBV29-1 and TRBJ1-2, with 8 bases matching TRBD1. V shed 7 bases and J 3 bases; nucleotides not matched to a gene: 4. This CDR3 is 12 amino acids long. The germline gives CDR1 SQVTM, CDR2 ANQGSEA. The DNA for the CDR3 is TGCAGCGCTACAGGGGGGGACTATGGCTACACCTTC. This sequence encodes CSATGGDYGYTF.

The chain has TRBV7-3 and TRBJ1-1, with D possibly matching TRBD1 (5 bases). Germline CDR1 SGHTA, CDR2 FQGTGA. The V and J ends lost 2 bases and 0 bases respectively, with 7 bases between them. There are 14 residues in the CDR3. The CDR3 DNA reads as TGTGCCAGCAGCTTAGGACATATGAACACTGAAGCTTTCTTT. Translation gives CASSLGHMNTEAFF.

V gene TRBV12-3 or TRBV12-4 combines with J gene TRBJ1-1, with unresolved D. The V end lost 3 bases, the J end lost 10 bases, and 15 bases lay between the germline ends. This CDR3 region has 13 residues. The CDR3 protein is CASSFNRGGGAFF. The CDR3 nucleotides read TGTGCCAGCAGTTTTAACCGGGGAGGTGGAGCTTTCTTT.

This rearrangement joins TRBV13 to TRBJ2-3, with TRBD2 matching 7 bases. V was clipped by 8 bases and J by 4 bases; unmatched bases: 6. Germline V gives CDR1 PRHDT, CDR2 FYEKMQ (reference sequence). This CDR3 is built from 13 residues. The CDR3 DNA sequence: TGTGCCAGCCGGGGTAGCGGGCCAGATACGCAGTATTTT. Residues: CASRGSGPDTQYF.

This clone has ten or more counts. The V gene is TRBV19, the J gene TRBJ2-6, with 7 bases lining up with TRBD1. CDR1 is LNHDA, CDR2 SQIVND, per germline (reference sequence). V shed 10 bases, J shed 0 bases, and the junction held 12 bases outside the gene matches. This CDR3 is 17 amino acids long. The CDR3 loop is CATSPQGRPSGANVLTF. The CDR3 DNA is TGTGCCACGTCCCCACAGGGGAGACCCTCTGGGGCCAACGTCCTGACTTTC. Full variable domain (remainder filled in from reference TRBV19 and TRBJ2-6): DGGITQSPKYLFRKEGQNVTLSCEQNLNHDAMYWYRQDPGQGLRLIYYSQIVNDFQKGDIAEGYSVSREKKESFPLTVTSAQKNPTAFYLCATSPQGRPSGANVLTFGAGSRLTVL.

This clone came up once. V is TRBV4-1 and J is TRBJ1-2, with 9 bases that match TRBD1. With V trimmed by 4 bases and J by 7 bases, 10 bases remained unmatched. CDR1 is MGHRA and CDR2 is YSYEKL in the germline V gene. The CDR3 extends over 15 amino acids. In nucleotides, the CDR3 is TGCGCCAGCAGCCCCCTTTCCGGGACAGGGACTGGCTACACCTTC. Translating it yields CASSPLSGTGTGYTF.

The rearrangement links TRBV30 to TRBJ1-2, with D possibly being TRBD1 (6 bases). Trimming left V 0 bases short and J 4 bases short, with 18 bases between. The germline CDR1 and CDR2 sequences are GTSNPN and SVGIG (reference sequence). The CDR3 is made up of 16 amino acids. Here the CDR3 DNA reads TGTGCCTGGAGTGTACAACAGGGCGCCAACCTCTATGGCTACACCTTC. Protein: CAWSVQQGANLYGYTF.

The chain employs TRBV5-1 and TRBJ1-1, with TRBD1 matching 9 bases. V lost 3 bases to trimming and J lost 5 bases; unmatched junction nucleotides: 8. Germline V lookup: CDR1 SGHRS, CDR2 YFSETQ. The CDR3 is made up of 15 amino acids. The CDR3 DNA follows: TGCGCCAGCAGCTGGGGGGACAGGGATGAGACTGAAGCTTTCTTT. Protein product: CASSWGDRDETEAFF.

V and J are TRBV6-5 and TRBJ1-2; 11 nucleotides align to TRBD1. CDR1 is MNHEY and CDR2 is SVGAGI in the germline V gene. The CDR3 is 15 residues long. V shed 4 bases and J 8 bases; nucleotides not matched to a gene: 9. The CDR3 region has the DNA TGTGCCAGCAGTTTTCGGGACAGGGGGTTTCGCGGCTACACCTTC. This sequence encodes CASSFRDRGFRGYTF.

This chain links TRBV10-3 with TRBJ2-7, with 8 bases identical to TRBD2. Losses at the gene ends were 10 bases for V and 1 base for J; bases not matched to a gene: 9. The CDR3 runs to 14 residues. Germline V CDR1 and CDR2: ENHRY, SYGVKD. In nucleotides, the CDR3 is TGTGCCAGCCGACTAAGCGGGGGTTCCTACGAGCAGTACTTC. It yields the protein CASRLSGGSYEQYF.

Worth noting for this clone: Its ends do not fully match the called genes, so a read error is possible. The chain joins TRBV2 to TRBJ2-4, with TRBD2 matching 10 bases. The CDR3 totals 16 residues. CDR1 and CDR2 (germline): SNHLY, FYNNEI. The CDR3: CASSEDSGGRKNIQYF. CDR3 nucleotide sequence: TGTGCCAGCAGCGAAGATAGCGGGGGGCGGAAAAACATTCAGTACTTC.

This rearrangement joins TRBV6-5 to TRBJ2-1; possible D gene TRBD2, 7 bases. V lost 1 base and J lost 6, with 16 bases in between. Germline V gives CDR1 MNHEY, CDR2 SVGAGI. CDR3 size: 16 residues. CDR3 nucleotides: TGTGCCAGCAGTTACTGGAGGGGGGGGGCTATCAATGAGCAGTTCTTC. This gives the protein CASSYWRGGAINEQFF.

The rearrangement uses TRBV2 and TRBJ1-2, with D maybe TRBD1 (5 bases). Germline V lookup: CDR1 SNHLY, CDR2 FYNNEI. The CDR3 is made up of 13 amino acids. Trimming took 5 bases from V and 0 from J, leaving 7 bases between them. As DNA, the CDR3 is TGTGCCAGCAGTCGACAGACTAACTATGGCTACACCTTC. Translating gives CASSRQTNYGYTF.

Written as DNA, the CDR3 is TGTGCCTGGAGTGTACCCCGGACAGGGAGGAACACTGAAGCTTTCTTT. Translation: CAWSVPRTGRNTEAFF. J is TRBJ1-1 and V is TRBV30; 8 bases agree with TRBD1. J gave up 1 base and V 0 bases, and 7 bases lay outside the gene matches. Germline CDR1 GTSNPN, CDR2 SVGIG (reference sequence). This CDR3 spans 16 amino acids. Full variable domain (missing parts from reference TRBV30 and TRBJ1-1): SQTIHQWPATLVQPVGSPLSLECTVEGTSNPNLYWYRQAAGRGLQLLFYSVGIGQISSEVPQNLSASRPQDRQFILSSKKLLLSDSGFYLCAWSVPRTGRNTEAFFGQGTRLTVV.

CDR3 amino acids: CASSQDMTSGGRTDTQYF. CDR3 coding DNA: TGCGCCAGCAGCCAAGATATGACTAGCGGGGGGAGGACAGATACGCAGTATTTT. The V call is TRBV4-3, the J call TRBJ2-3; TRBD2 matches at 13 bases. Germline V lookup: CDR1 LGHNA, CDR2 YSLEER. The ends lost 0 bases at V and 3 bases at J; junction bases unmatched: 6. The CDR3 has 18 amino acids.

This sequence joins TRBV7-3 and TRBJ2-3; D possibly corresponds to TRBD1 (5 bases). CDR1 SGHTA and CDR2 FQGTGA come from the germline V gene. V was pared by 8 bases and J by 0 bases, with 15 bases between. There are 15 residues in the CDR3. CDR3 in DNA: TGTGCCAGCCGGAAGGGGCAAACTAGCACAGATACGCAGTATTTT. This translates into CASRKGQTSTDTQYF.

The rearrangement links TRBV6-5 to TRBJ1-4, with 7 positions matching TRBD1. The trim removed 8 bases at V and 7 bases at J, leaving 7 bases unmatched. The CDR3 is 13 amino acids. CDR1 MNHEY and CDR2 SVGAGI come from the germline V gene. In nucleotides, the CDR3 is TGTGCCAGCGCCCAGACAGGGACTGAAAAACTGTTTTTT. Its translation is CASAQTGTEKLFF.

This chain uses TRBV5-8 with TRBJ1-5, with unresolved D. Trimming took 5 bases from V and 1 from J, leaving 13 bases between them. The germline gives CDR1 SGHTS, CDR2 YDEGEE. The CDR3 has 15 residues. CDR3 region: CASSRSGGSNQPQHF. As DNA, the CDR3 is TGTGCCAGCAGTAGAAGTGGCGGAAGCAATCAGCCCCAGCATTTT.

On this clone itself: Other DNA sequences in the sample encode the same CDR3. The chain links TRBV18 to TRBJ1-1; D is possibly TRBD1 (6 bases). This CDR3 is 13 amino acids long. Germline V CDR1 and CDR2: KGHSH, LQKENI. V was pared by 3 bases and J by 4 bases, with 9 bases between. The CDR3 coding sequence is TGTGCCAGCTCACCGAAAGGGGGCACTGAAGCTTTCTTT. Translating it yields CASSPKGGTEAFF. Variable domain in full (rest from reference TRBV18 and TRBJ1-1): NAGVMQNPRHLVRRRGQEARLRCSPMKGHSHVYWYRQLPEEGLKFMVYLQKENIIDESGMPKERFSAEFPKEGPSILRIQQVVRGDSAAYFCASSPKGGTEAFFGQGTRLTVV.

V and J are TRBV30 and TRBJ1-6; TRBD1 aligns across 9 bases. The CDR3 loop spans 14 amino acids. V lost 7 bases and J lost 7; bases outside the gene matches: 8. Germline loops: CDR1 GTSNPN, CDR2 SVGIG (reference sequence). The CDR3 DNA reads as TGTGCCTACTCCTCGGGACAGGGAAATTCACCCCTCCACTTT. Residues: CAYSSGQGNSPLHF.